The clone carrying this T cell receptor beta chain was counted only a few times. No antigen is known for it. This record belongs to a study of T-cell reconstitution after alpha-beta-depleted transplantation in children. Unique molecular identifiers were used in preparing the TCRbeta library. MiXCR, run by TCRdb on the PCR reads, gives a single entry per CDR3 protein. This sample has roughly 570,000 distinct CDR3 sequences, with roughly 30% found just once. V dropped 2 bases and J dropped 1; count of bases not matched to a gene: 1. Germline V lookup: CDR1 MNHEY, CDR2 SVGAGI. The CDR3 length is 14 residues. Study-wide results and caveats: Expanded clones from the graft, numbering several hundred, reportedly supplied alpha-beta T cells about two months after transplant. Newly generated T cells supplied most T-cell counts and diversity one year post-transplant. Surviving thymic progenitors and recipient T cells were the source of high TCRbeta diversity at day 60 in some patients.

The chain joins TRBV6-5 to TRBJ1-1; 7 nucleotides agree with TRBD1. The TCR originated in a boy younger than two with Wiskott-Aldrich syndrome, due to receive a stem cell transplant. The sample in question was PBMCs, obtained before TCRalphabeta/CD19-depleted stem cell transplant. The CDR3 bases are TGTGCCAGCAGTTACAGGGACAGGAACACTGAAGCTTTCTTT. As protein: CASSYRDRNTEAFF.